Here is one T cell receptor (beta chain) with its context. This clonotype was counted ten times or more. Its antigen remains undetermined. There are no base qualities to consult, and no much larger clone falls within one base. V and J are trimmed by 0 bases and 5 bases, and the gene matches miss 9 bases of the junction. The CDR3 contains 16 residues, cysteine and phenylalanine counted. Of all the DNA, just the CDR3 is kept, 48 bases in frame from base 1. Per the germline V gene (reference sequence), MNHNY is the CDR1 and SVGAGI is the CDR2. Lymph node samples were obtained from the axillary draining lymph nodes of breast cancer patients. The record originates from a study of breast tumors, draining lymph nodes, adjacent tissues (dated by TCRdb to 2016 to 2018). Background on the whole study: In breast cancer patients, the study compared the TCR beta repertoires of tumor, adjacent nontumor tissue and axillary lymph nodes. In human breast cancer, the study set out to evaluate how tumor, surrounding tissue and draining lymph node repertoires relate to one another and whether T cells may move between these sites. What the work shows at the level of the full study, not this receptor alone: The similarity between tumor and nontumor tissue repertoires was significantly greater in luminal-like breast cancer than in basal-like breast cancer. T-cell repertoire diversity in tumors was found to be lower than in lymph nodes but higher than in nontumor tissue, and preferential V and J gene usage was observed. Rather than being directly demonstrated, the conclusion that tumor T cells originate in lymph nodes was presented as consistent with a hypothesis. The data were considered consistent with most tumor T cells being derived from the lymph node and subsequently expanding within tumor tissue.

Sequenced on an Illumina HiSeq 2000. Multiplex PCR amplification was used to build the TCR beta chain libraries. The amplified TCR beta chain products were analyzed by high-throughput sequencing. The public reads were reanalyzed by TCRdb: fastp trimming at Q25, MiXCR alignment, in-frame beta chains only. CDR3 protein sequences are deduplicated, and each keeps its most common genes and DNA. A total of roughly 120,000 distinct CDR3 sequences appear in this sample, just under 20% of them only once. Over 3% of the sample belongs to the ten largest clones. Recombination connected TRBV6-6 to TRBJ2-7; 8 bases in the middle match TRBD1. The sequence was collected from a female donor with breast cancer. Some clones in this sample may be carry-over from other donors' samples. Input material: axillary lymph node tissue. The DNA sequence is as follows: TGTGCCAGCAGTTACTCGACCAGAACAGGGGGAAACGAGCAGTACTTC. Its amino acids are CASSYSTRTGGNEQYF.